This TCR beta chain was found in a study of T cell responses to AZD1222 COVID-19 vaccine (dated by TCRdb to 2020 to 2023). In terms of the full investigation: TCR sequencing was performed for fewer than 250 trial participants, of whom approximately 200 were given two doses of AZD1222 and some 25 were given two doses of MenACWY control vaccine. Trial participants were enrolled into age subgroups of 18-55, 56-69 and 70-plus years, which contained about 150, 28 and 57 TCR-sequenced participants, respectively.

Of note for this clone: Its antigen has not been determined. No base qualities exist here, and no much larger clone lies one base off it.

The time point tag for this specimen amounts to: about 28 days (+/-7) after the second vaccine dose. Because spike-specific TCR depth and breadth did not differ between the two schedules, AZD1222 recipients who got a second dose at roughly 4 weeks were pooled with those who got a second dose at roughly 12 weeks. Samples from vaccinated people were obtained from the UK trials COV001 and COV002, which included a single-blind randomized controlled phase 2/3 trial of AZD1222 (ChAdOx1 nCoV-19) in healthy adults. For TCRbeta chain sequencing, PBMC samples from trial participants were taken at day 0 and at day 28 after the second dose. The CDR3 regions of human TCRbeta chains were subjected to immunosequencing. The authors' pipeline ran thus. Repertoire TCRs were matched against a reference library of SARS-CoV-2-specific TCRs generated with the MIRA antigen-specificity platform. Breadth meant the fraction of unique TCRs that were SARS-CoV-2-associated, whereas depth meant the fraction of total T cells that were SARS-CoV-2-associated. Using the MIRA data, each spike-specific TCR was assigned both to the spike region to which the TCR was reactive and to a CD4 or CD8 class. Log10-transformed breadth and depth values were compared by one-way ANOVA with Sidak's multiple comparisons tests. TCRdb holds this immuneACCESS table with in-frame rearrangements only. Some clones are missing; in checked studies, unresolved V genes explain under half, and the rest has no known cause. V, J and clone size are those of that table, while D and trimming were read from the DNA. This sample lists about 150,000 clones; approximately 90% were detected once. The top ten clonotypes cover approximately 3.6% of the sample.

Reading from cysteine to phenylalanine, the CDR3 counts 11 amino acids. Only CDR3 DNA is held: 33 bases, read in frame from base 1. V loses 7 bases, J loses 11 bases, and the germline ends lie 9 bases apart. The germline V gene yields LGHNT for CDR1 and FRNRAP for CDR2. Overall study results and their limits: In the small 56-69-year group, the increase in depth fell short of significance, most likely because of low power. Because no samples from the day 14 peak response were available, repertoires could be characterized only after the peak T cell response. Reportedly, close to half of the unique spike-specific TCRs recognized epitopes lying outside the regions that are mutated in the B.1.351 and B.1.1.7 variants. Vaccine-associated CD4 TCRs spanned the whole spike protein, with dominant responses in regions 160-218 and 743-854. Conclusions about previously exposed vaccinees were limited because only five to seven AZD1222 recipients were SARS-CoV-2 seropositive at baseline. Most participants were white British and females outnumbered males, and the authors suggested that clonal diversity may have been underestimated. After two AZD1222 doses, both the breadth and the depth of spike-specific TCRs were significantly higher than at day 0 and than in MenACWY recipients.

The sequence joins TRBV12-5 to TRBJ1-6, with the D gene call left open. This sample comprised peripheral blood, obtained 28 days after the second AZD1222 dose. The receptor comes from an adult who received the AZD1222 COVID-19 vaccine. The nucleotide sequence is TGTGCTAGTGAGCGTCCGACACCCCTCCACTTT. It codes for CASERPTPLHF.